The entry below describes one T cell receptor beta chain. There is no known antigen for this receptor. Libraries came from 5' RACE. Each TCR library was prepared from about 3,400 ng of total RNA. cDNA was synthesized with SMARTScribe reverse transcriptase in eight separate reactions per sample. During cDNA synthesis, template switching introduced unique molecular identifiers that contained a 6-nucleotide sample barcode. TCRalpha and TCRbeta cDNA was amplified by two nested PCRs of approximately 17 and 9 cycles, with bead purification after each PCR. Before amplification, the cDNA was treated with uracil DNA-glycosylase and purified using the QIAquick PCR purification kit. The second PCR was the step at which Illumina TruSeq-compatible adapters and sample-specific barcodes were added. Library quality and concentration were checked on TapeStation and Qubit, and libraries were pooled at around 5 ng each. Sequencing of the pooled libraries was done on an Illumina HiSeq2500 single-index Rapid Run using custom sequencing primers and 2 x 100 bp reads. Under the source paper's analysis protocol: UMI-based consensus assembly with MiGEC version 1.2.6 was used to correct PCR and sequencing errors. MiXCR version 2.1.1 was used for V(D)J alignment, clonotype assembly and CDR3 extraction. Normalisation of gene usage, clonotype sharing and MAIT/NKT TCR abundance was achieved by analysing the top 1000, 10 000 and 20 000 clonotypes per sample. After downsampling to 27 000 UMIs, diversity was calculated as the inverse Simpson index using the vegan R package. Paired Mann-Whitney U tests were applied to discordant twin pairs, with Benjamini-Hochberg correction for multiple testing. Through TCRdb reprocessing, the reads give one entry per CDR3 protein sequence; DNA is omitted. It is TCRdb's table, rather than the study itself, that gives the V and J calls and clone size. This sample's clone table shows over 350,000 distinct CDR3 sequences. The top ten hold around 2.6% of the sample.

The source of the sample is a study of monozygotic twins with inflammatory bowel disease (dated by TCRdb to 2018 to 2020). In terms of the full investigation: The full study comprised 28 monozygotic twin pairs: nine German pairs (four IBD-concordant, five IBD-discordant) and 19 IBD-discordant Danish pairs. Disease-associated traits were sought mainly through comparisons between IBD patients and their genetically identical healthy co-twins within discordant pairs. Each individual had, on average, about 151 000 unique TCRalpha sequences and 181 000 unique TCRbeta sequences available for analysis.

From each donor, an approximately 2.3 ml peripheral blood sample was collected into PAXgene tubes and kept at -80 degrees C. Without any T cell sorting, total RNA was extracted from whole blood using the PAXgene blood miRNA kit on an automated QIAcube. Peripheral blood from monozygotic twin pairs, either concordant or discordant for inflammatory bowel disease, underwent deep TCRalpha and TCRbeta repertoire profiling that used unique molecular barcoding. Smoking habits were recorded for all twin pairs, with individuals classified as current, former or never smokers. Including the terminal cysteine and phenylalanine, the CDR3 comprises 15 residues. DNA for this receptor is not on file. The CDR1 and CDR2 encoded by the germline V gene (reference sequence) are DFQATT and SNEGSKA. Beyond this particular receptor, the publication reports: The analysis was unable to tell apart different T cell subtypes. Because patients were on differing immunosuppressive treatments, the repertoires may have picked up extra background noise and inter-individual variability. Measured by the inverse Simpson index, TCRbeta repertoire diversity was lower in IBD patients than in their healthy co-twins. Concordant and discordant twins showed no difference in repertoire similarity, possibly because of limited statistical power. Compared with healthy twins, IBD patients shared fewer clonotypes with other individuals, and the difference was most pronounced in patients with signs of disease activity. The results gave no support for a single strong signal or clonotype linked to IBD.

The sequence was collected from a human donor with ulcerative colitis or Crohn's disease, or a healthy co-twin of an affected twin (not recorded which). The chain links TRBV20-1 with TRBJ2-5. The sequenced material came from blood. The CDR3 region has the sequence CSARGLWTTKETQYF.